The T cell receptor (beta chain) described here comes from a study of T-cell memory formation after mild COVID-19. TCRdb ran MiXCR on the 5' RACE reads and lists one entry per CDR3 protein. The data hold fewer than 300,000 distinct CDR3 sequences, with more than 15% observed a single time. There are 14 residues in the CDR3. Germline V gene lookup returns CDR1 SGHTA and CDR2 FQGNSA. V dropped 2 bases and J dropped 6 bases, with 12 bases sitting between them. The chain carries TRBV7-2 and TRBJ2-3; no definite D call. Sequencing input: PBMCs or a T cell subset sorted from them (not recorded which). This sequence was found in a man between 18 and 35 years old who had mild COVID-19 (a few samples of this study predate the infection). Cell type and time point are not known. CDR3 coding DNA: TGTGCCAGCAGCTTAATACATTCCGGGGATACGCAGTATTTT. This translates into CASSLIHSGDTQYF.